What follows is one T cell receptor beta chain and its context. The sample belongs to a study of cytomegalovirus exposure and HLA in healthy donors. The germline CDR1 and CDR2 sequences are KGHSY and FQNENV. The V gene end was trimmed by 4 bases and the J gene end by 7 bases; junction bases not matched to a gene: 9. This CDR3 has 15 amino acids. PCR amplification relied on 60 Vbeta primers (plus 13 Jbeta primers). The protocol was immunoSEQ multiplex PCR, while the TCRdb copy is restricted to in-frame clones and leaves out a portion. The repertoire holds over 110,000 clones, with 73% as singletons. This chain links TRBV16 with TRBJ2-1; 8 bases align to TRBD2. This clonotype was obtained from a woman aged 40 to 55 in good health and CMV-seronegative. What was sequenced was PBMCs. CDR3 loop: CASSLRGVAGNEQFF. The CDR3 region has the DNA TGTGCCAGCAGCCTGCGTGGGGTAGCGGGGAATGAGCAGTTCTTC.